This T cell receptor (beta chain) originates from a study of blood T cell repertoires in COVID-19. Background on the study: Material from acute and convalescent COVID-19 was sourced from the United States, Italy and Spain. T cells, B-cell-depleted T cells, or PBMCs provided the cDNA or gDNA that served as material.

In terms of age and location, participants ranged from roughly 18 to 89 years and lived in about two dozen US areas. Cohorts were based on clinical histories the participants reported. This CDR3 has 13 amino acids. Deletions cut 0 bases from V and 4 bases from J, with 9 bases between. Germline V gene lookup returns CDR1 SQVTM and CDR2 ANQGSEA. TCRdb's table, derived via immunoSEQ multiplex PCR, lists solely in-frame clones and lacks some. The sample holds roughly 220,000 clones, around 90% seen once. The sequence was collected from a man under 40 who had been exposed to COVID-19. J is TRBJ1-2 and V is TRBV29-1; D may be TRBD1 (5 bases). The specimen was PBMCs or T cells enriched from blood (not recorded which). The CDR3 loop is CSVEDRQIYGYTF. The CDR3 DNA reads as TGCAGCGTTGAAGATCGACAGATCTATGGCTACACCTTC.